This T cell receptor (beta chain) was observed in a study of blood T cell repertoires in COVID-19 (TCRdb year 2020). Background on the whole study: Collaborator samples came from the United States, Italy and Spain and covered acute and convalescent phases of COVID-19. Where available, HLA class I and class II types were taken from metadata supplied by the sample provider and were not determined by assay-based typing. Deeply sampled blood TCRbeta repertoires from subjects exposed to, actively infected with, or recovered from COVID-19 were included in the dataset. The samples were drawn from the first 160 participants of the ongoing ImmuneRACE study and from over 950 subjects provided by 6 global collaborators. The repertoires were released in a freely available public database intended as a resource for research on the immune response to SARS-CoV-2. Nearly every sample came with metadata listing a de-identified subject ID, COVID-19 status, age in years and sex. The prospective study material was composed of cDNA or gDNA derived from T cells, B-cell-depleted T cells, or PBMCs. On the study overall, not on this receptor specifically: How much clinical and demographic metadata was included differed by source and by participant, and the metadata was provided uncurated.

CDR3 length: 13 amino acids, cysteine to phenylalanine. Only CDR3 DNA remains: 39 bases, in frame from the first base. The junction shows trimming of 8 bases on V and 8 bases on J, plus 18 bases between the germline ends. Reading the germline V gene gives CDR1 ENHRY and CDR2 SYGVKD. A remark on this clone: What antigen it recognizes has not been identified. Nothing much larger sits one base from this clone, and base qualities are not available.

TCRbeta CDR3 regions were amplified from genomic DNA by means of the immunoSEQ Assay, a bias-controlled multiplex PCR. The published analysis was carried out like this. Nucleated cell counts per sample were estimated from amplification of reference gene primers within the assay. Sequence reads were collapsed and filtered to measure the absolute abundance of every unique TCRbeta CDR3 rearrangement. For each sample, productive Simpson clonality was calculated as the square root of Simpson's diversity index over productive rearrangements. In TCRdb, the immuneACCESS table is reduced to in-frame sequences with V and J assigned. These tables do not hold every clone; where another copy was compared, an unresolved V gene accounts for under half, and the others remain unexplained. V and J calls and clone size are copied from that table; D and trimming were computed from the DNA. A total of 240,000 or so clones appear in this sample, approximately 86% of them only once. The ten top clones hold roughly 0.8% of the sample.

Each collaborating institution followed its own protocols to collect whole blood in K2EDTA tubes. For TCRbeta analysis, collaborators shipped samples as frozen whole blood, isolated PBMCs, or DNA extracted from either of those sample types. The clonotype originates from a woman in her 30s with acute or convalescent COVID-19. The receptor chain draws on TRBV10-3 and TRBJ1-2, with no confident D gene call. Sequenced input: peripheral blood. This receptor has the CDR3 CAIGGGGSGGYTF. The DNA sequence is TGTGCCATCGGTGGTGGAGGGAGTGGGGGCTACACCTTC.